The 8 T cell receptor beta chains below all came from one sample that was sequenced in a study of T cell clonality in common variable immunodeficiency. Overall study findings and caveats: Reportedly, TCR beta sequences from common variable immunodeficiency showed fewer deletions and N-nucleotide insertions.

The antigens of these receptors remain unknown. Clones were read by immunoSEQ multiplex PCR, and TCRdb kept only the in-frame ones, dropping some. The sample shows tens of thousands of clones, none of them appearing just once. The specimen sequenced was peripheral blood mononuclear cells. The receptor source for this set is a human donor with common variable immunodeficiency.

This clone appeared many times. Sequencing ends 3 residues short of the CDR3 end; the germline J gene provides the rest. This rearrangement joins TRBV12-3 or TRBV12-4 to TRBJ2-7; the D gene is possibly TRBD1 (6 bases). V lost 4 bases and J 2 bases, leaving 12 bases between the germline ends. The CDR3 contains 14 residues. CDR3 DNA, as far as it was read: TGTGCCAGCAGTTCCCACAGGGAAACCTACGAG. It yields the protein CASSSHRETYE. The full CDR3 protein is CASSSHRETYEQYF.

A few counts support this clone. The DNA ends 3 residues before the CDR3 does, and the rest of the CDR3 is filled in from the germline J gene. The V call is TRBV7-9, the J call TRBJ2-3; D might be TRBD2 (7 bases). Trimming removed 5 bases from V and 3 bases from J, with 9 bases in between. The CDR3 covers 13 residues. Germline V gene lookup returns CDR1 SEHNR and CDR2 FQNEAQ (reference sequence). The CDR3 spells CASSRGGTDTQYF. The covered CDR3 bases are TGTGCCAGCAGCAGGGGGGGGACAGATACG.

The table lists this clone with a few counts. Sequencing ends 3 residues short of the CDR3 end; the germline J gene provides the rest. The rearrangement links TRBV6-2 or TRBV6-3 to TRBJ1-5; no clear D. The CDR3 spans 13 residues. The V end was cut by 11 bases, the J end by 7 bases, with 18 bases between. CDR1 is MNHEY, CDR2 SVGEGT, per germline. CDR3 bases read: TGTGCCTGTGCGGTAGTAGTAAACCAGCCC. It codes for CACAVVVNQP. The entire CDR3 protein is CACAVVVNQPQHF.

This clone was detected many times. The CDR3 is cut off 3 residues early in the read; its end comes from the germline J gene. The chain has TRBV6-1 and TRBJ1-6, with 7 bases matching TRBD1. V was pared by 3 bases and J by 8 bases, with 4 bases of the junction left unmatched. The germline V gene has CDR1 MNHNS and CDR2 SASEGT. The CDR3 covers 14 residues. The sequenced CDR3 bases are TGTGCCAGCAGTGACCGGGACAGATATTCACCC. As protein: CASSDRDRYSP. The CDR3 reads in full as CASSDRDRYSPLHF.

The table lists this clone with a few counts. CDR3 bases read: TGTGCCAGCAGCTTAGGAAGGGGGCGCGAGAATGGC. It yields the protein CASSLGRGRENG. The entire CDR3 reads CASSLGRGRENGYTF. This chain uses TRBV7-2 with TRBJ1-2; 7 bases fit TRBD1. The read falls 3 residues short of the CDR3 end, and the missing part is taken from the germline J gene. The germline V gene encodes CDR1 SGHTA and CDR2 FQGNSA. The CDR3 has 15 amino acids. V was pared by 1 base and J by 6 bases, with 8 bases of the junction left unmatched. The full variable domain, its missing parts supplied by reference TRBV7-2 and TRBJ1-2, is GAGVSQSPSNKVTEKGKDVELRCDPISGHTALYWYRQSLGQGLEFLIYFQGNSAPDKSGLPSDRFSAERTGGSVSTLTIQRTQQEDSAVYLCASSLGRGRENGYTFGSGTRLTVV.

Points on this clone: The CDR3 end falls 3 residues outside the read, so it is completed with the germline J gene. The chain employs TRBV6-1 and TRBJ2-5; TRBD2 aligns across 10 bases. The length of the CDR3 is 16 residues. The germline gives CDR1 MNHNS, CDR2 SASEGT. The J segment lost 5 bases and the V segment lost 3 bases, leaving 9 bases of the junction unmatched. CDR3 amino acids: CASSDLAGGYVETQYF. The DNA read from the CDR3 is TGTGCCAGCAGTGATTTAGCGGGGGGCTATGTGGAGACC.

At least ten counts were recorded for this clone. The read terminates 3 residues before the CDR3 end, so the remaining end is supplied by the germline J gene. This sequence joins TRBV2 and TRBJ2-1; D unresolved. The CDR3 consists of 15 residues. Trimming removed 7 bases at V and 0 bases at J, with 13 bases between. Germline V gene sequence: CDR1 SNHLY, CDR2 FYNNEI. The DNA read from the CDR3 is TGTGCCAGCATCCCCGCGGCTGGCTCCTACAATGAG. Protein: CASIPAAGSYNE. In full, the CDR3 reads CASIPAAGSYNEQFF.

This clone was recorded a few times. With the read ending 3 residues before the CDR3 end, the germline J gene is used to fill in that end. V is TRBV7-6 and J is TRBJ2-2, with 8 bases matching TRBD1. This CDR3 is 16 amino acids long. The junction had 5 bases not matched to a gene; V was cut back by 1 base and J by 4 bases. Germline V gene lookup returns CDR1 SGHVS and CDR2 FNYEAQ. The covered CDR3 bases are TGTGCCAGCAGCTTAGGTACAGGGGGAGTCACCGGGGAG. It yields the protein CASSLGTGGVTGE. The CDR3 in full is CASSLGTGGVTGELFF.